These 18 T cell receptor beta chains came from one sample sequenced in a study of untreated major depressive disorder. Assay: immunoSEQ multiplex PCR; the TCRdb copy retains only in-frame clones and omits some. This sample carries tens of thousands of clones, 85% to 90% of them seen once, and the ten largest clones take around 0.5%. Sequenced input: CD4+ T cells from PBMCs. The receptor source for this set is a woman aged 35 to 49 in good health.

This clone was recorded a few times. In DNA, the CDR3 is TGTGCCAGCAGCTCGTGGGACAGGGCGGCGCAGTATTTT. Translating it yields CASSSWDRAAQYF. V and J are TRBV7-8 and TRBJ2-3; 9 bases are shared with TRBD1. This CDR3 is 13 amino acids long. J lost 10 bases, V lost 4 bases, and 6 bases had no gene match. Germline values: CDR1 SGHVS, CDR2 FQNEAQ.

The genes are TRBV29-1 and TRBJ2-1; 7 bases line up with TRBD1. The germline V gene encodes CDR1 SQVTM and CDR2 ANQGSEA. CDR3 length equals 14 residues. The CDR3 coding sequence is TGCAGTGAAAGACAGGGAAGCTCCTACAATGAGCAGTTCTTC. This translates into CSERQGSSYNEQFF.

V usage is TRBV6-1 and J usage is TRBJ2-7; D uncertain. CDR1 and CDR2 (germline): MNHNS, SASEGT. The CDR3 runs to 15 residues. V was shortened by 2 bases and J by 0 bases, with 11 bases between the two germline ends. The CDR3 is CASSELWLSSYEQYV. In DNA form, the CDR3 reads TGTGCCAGCAGTGAATTATGGCTGAGCTCCTACGAGCAGTACGTC.

The chain employs TRBV4-3 and TRBJ1-1; no firm D call. This CDR3 is 15 amino acids long. The V end was cut by 0 bases, the J end by 1 base, with 9 bases between. Germline V gives CDR1 LGHNA, CDR2 YSLEER. CDR3 in amino acids: CASSQDPGGNTEAFF. In DNA, the CDR3 is TGCGCCAGCAGCCAAGACCCAGGAGGGAACACTGAAGCTTTCTTT.

The chain couples TRBV30 to TRBJ1-5; maybe TRBD1 (6 bases). CDR1 and CDR2 (germline): GTSNPN, SVGIG (reference sequence). V lost 4 bases and J 3 bases, leaving 13 bases between the germline ends. The CDR3 sequence is 14 residues long. This chain's CDR3 is CAWTPGQPNQPQHF. The CDR3 nucleotides read TGTGCCTGGACACCCGGACAGCCCAATCAGCCCCAGCATTTT.

The gene calls are TRBV5-1 and TRBJ2-6, with D possibly matching TRBD1 (5 bases). CDR1 is SGHRS, CDR2 YFSETQ, per germline. V was pared by 2 bases and J by 0 bases, with 12 bases between. The CDR3 consists of 17 residues. CDR3 DNA: TGCGCCAGCAGCTTTTGGGGCGGCGGCTCTGGGGCCAACGTCCTGACTTTC. Translating it yields CASSFWGGGSGANVLTF.

This chain uses TRBV7-2 with TRBJ1-1; D not resolved. The germline V gene has CDR1 SGHTA and CDR2 FQGNSA. The V end lost 6 bases, the J end lost 8 bases, and 19 bases lay between the germline ends. This CDR3 is built from 14 residues. This CDR3 reads CASSYSRAAREAFF. The CDR3, as DNA: TGTGCCAGCAGTTATAGTAGGGCCGCAAGGGAAGCTTTCTTT.

V and J are TRBV10-3 and TRBJ2-7; D may correspond to TRBD1 or TRBD2 (6 bases each). The CDR3 covers 15 residues. V shed 10 bases and J shed 5 bases, with 24 bases lying between them. Germline-derived CDR1 and CDR2 are ENHRY and SYGVKD. The CDR3 sequence is CATRGAQWGADEQYF. CDR3 DNA: TGTGCCACCAGAGGGGCTCAATGGGGGGCGGACGAGCAGTACTTC.

The gene calls are TRBV6-6 and TRBJ2-7; D perhaps matches TRBD2 (6 bases). Germline V gene sequence: CDR1 MNHNY, CDR2 SVGAGI (reference sequence). V was trimmed by 6 bases and J by 6 bases, leaving 15 bases between them. The CDR3 sequence is 13 residues long. CDR3 in amino acids: CASSRDGGVEQYF. The CDR3 DNA reads TGTGCCAGCAGCCGCGACGGGGGAGTCGAGCAGTACTTC.

The chain carries TRBV5-1 and TRBJ2-7; 7 bases map to TRBD2. Per germline, CDR1 SGHRS and CDR2 YFSETQ. With 4 bases clipped from V and 4 bases from J, the junction kept 14 bases outside the gene matches. The CDR3 has 16 amino acids. CDR3 coding DNA: TGCGCCAGCAGCCCGGGGAACCGGGACTATTATTACGAGCAGTACGTC. Amino acids: CASSPGNRDYYYEQYV.

The chain employs TRBV29-1 and TRBJ1-2, with D uncertain. This CDR3 spans 13 amino acids. Germline CDR1 is SQVTM and CDR2 is ANQGSEA. Between the trimmed V and J ends, which lost 7 bases and 3 bases, there was a span of 15 bases. The CDR3 spells CSGQTREDYGYTF. CDR3 DNA sequence: TGCAGCGGCCAGACCCGGGAGGACTATGGCTACACCTTC.

This chain uses TRBV27 with TRBJ2-4; a weak D match, TRBD2 (5 bases). Trimming took 11 bases from V and 1 from J, leaving 21 bases between them. Germline loops: CDR1 MNHEY, CDR2 SMNVEV (reference sequence). The CDR3 spans 16 residues. CDR3 protein: CADPGRGRGAKNIQYF. The CDR3 region has the DNA TGTGCCGACCCCGGGCGAGGGCGTGGGGCCAAAAACATTCAGTACTTC.

This clone was picked up a small number of times. This chain links TRBV2 with TRBJ1-2, with D unclear. Per the germline V gene, CDR1 is SNHLY and CDR2 is FYNNEI. The CDR3 contains 14 residues. Between the trimmed V and J ends, which lost 7 bases and 2 bases, there was a span of 14 bases. In nucleotides, the CDR3 is TGTGCCAGCACGCACTCGACGGTCAACTATGGCTACACCTTC. This sequence encodes CASTHSTVNYGYTF.

The count of this clone is one. The V and J genes are TRBV5-1 and TRBJ1-4, with TRBD1 matching over 10 bases. CDR3 size: 15 residues. Trimming cost V 4 bases and J 8 bases; bases outside gene matches: 8. The V gene's germline CDR1 is SGHRS and CDR2 YFSETQ. The CDR3 nucleotides are TGCGCCAGCAGCCGGGGGACAGGGGCCGGCGAAAAACTGTTTTTT. Its protein is CASSRGTGAGEKLFF.

This clone showed up just a few times. The chain has TRBV7-2 and TRBJ2-1; 13 nucleotides align to TRBD2. The ends lost 6 bases at V and 9 bases at J; junction bases unmatched: 14. Germline lookup yields CDR1 SGHTA and CDR2 FQGNSA. The CDR3 covers 17 residues. The CDR3 DNA is TGTGCCAGCAGGGCGAGAGGACTAGCGGGGGCCTTGAGTGAGCAGTTCTTC. Its translation is CASRARGLAGALSEQFF. Supplemented by reference TRBV7-2 and TRBJ2-1, the full variable domain reads GAGVSQSPSNKVTEKGKDVELRCDPISGHTALYWYRQSLGQGLEFLIYFQGNSAPDKSGLPSDRFSAERTGGSVSTLTIQRTQQEDSAVYLCASRARGLAGALSEQFFGPGTRLTVL.

The chain links TRBV19 to TRBJ1-5; D might be TRBD1 (5 bases). Germline-derived CDR1 and CDR2 are LNHDA and SQIVND (reference sequence). The V and J ends lost 3 bases and 4 bases respectively, with 10 bases between them. CDR3 length: 14 amino acids. CDR3 coding DNA: TGTGCCAGTAGTATGTCGGGGGTGAATCAGCCCCAGCATTTT. Its translation is CASSMSGVNQPQHF.

The V call is TRBV15, the J call TRBJ2-2; D not certain. Germline V gives CDR1 LNHNV, CDR2 YYDKDF (reference sequence). Trimming removed 3 bases at V and 7 bases at J, with 6 bases between. CDR3 length: 12 residues. CDR3 residues: CATSSANGELFF. The CDR3 region has the DNA TGTGCCACCAGCAGCGCGAACGGGGAGCTGTTTTTT.

The chain uses TRBV29-1 and TRBJ2-1; D might be TRBD1 (5 bases). CDR1 is SQVTM and CDR2 is ANQGSEA in the germline V gene. V was trimmed by 4 bases and J by 1 base, leaving 14 bases between them. The CDR3 spans 15 residues. This CDR3 is CSVATGGHSYNEQFF. Here the CDR3 DNA reads TGCAGCGTTGCGACTGGCGGACATTCCTACAATGAGCAGTTCTTC.